Listed below are T cell receptor beta chains from one sample, sequenced in a study of blood T cell repertoires in COVID-19. The table came from immunoSEQ multiplex PCR; TCRdb's copy has only in-frame clones and leaves some out. Among about 18,000 clones, about nine tenths were seen once, and the ten largest hold around a sixth. The specimen sequenced was peripheral blood. Receptors were obtained from a man over 45 with active COVID-19. Each CDR3 is given with its conserved first and last residue.

v_call	j_call	cdr3_aa
TRBV6-5	TRBJ1-1	CASSSGLGAFF
TRBV30	TRBJ2-7	CAWSGGRAAEQYF
TRBV4-2	TRBJ1-5	CASSQDVDNNQPQHF
TRBV7-3	TRBJ1-2	CASSYGTGGRQSGYTF
TRBV19	TRBJ1-2	CASSSPRTAFNYGYTF
TRBV7-3	TRBJ2-7	CASSLSGSHEQYF
TRBV3-1/TRBV3-2	TRBJ2-2	CASSRAGNTGELFF
TRBV5-5	TRBJ1-1	CASSLQAGWEAFF
TRBV29-1	TRBJ1-2	CSVEGDSYGYTF
TRBV10-3	TRBJ2-5	CAISAFTGEETQYF
TRBV20-1	TRBJ1-2	CSASAYGQGGDGYTF
TRBV19	TRBJ2-5	CASSIDPTSGRETQYF
TRBV5-6	TRBJ2-3	CASSSGLSKTNTQYF
TRBV9	TRBJ1-1	CASSPQGAETEAFF
TRBV5-4	TRBJ2-7	CASSSGLAGGRRSYEQYF